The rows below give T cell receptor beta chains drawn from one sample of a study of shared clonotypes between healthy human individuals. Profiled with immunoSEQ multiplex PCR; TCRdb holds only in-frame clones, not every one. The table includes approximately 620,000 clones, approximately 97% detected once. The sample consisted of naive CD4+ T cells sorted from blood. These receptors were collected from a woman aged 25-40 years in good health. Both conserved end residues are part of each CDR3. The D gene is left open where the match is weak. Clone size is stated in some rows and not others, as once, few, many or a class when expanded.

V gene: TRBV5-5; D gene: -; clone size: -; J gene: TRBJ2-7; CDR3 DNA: TGTGCCAGCAGCTTGGCCCCCGGAGGAGGGAACTACGAGCAGTACTTC; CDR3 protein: CASSLAPGGGNYEQYF
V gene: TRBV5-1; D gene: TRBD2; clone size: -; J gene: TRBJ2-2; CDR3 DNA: TGCGCCAGCCGGACTAGCGGAGGAGCCGGGGAGCTGTTTTTT; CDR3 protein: CASRTSGGAGELFF
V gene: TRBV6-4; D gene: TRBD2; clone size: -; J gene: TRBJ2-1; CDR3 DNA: TGTGCCAGCGCCCCTAGCGGGAGGGTCAATGAGCAGTTCTTC; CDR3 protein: CASAPSGRVNEQFF
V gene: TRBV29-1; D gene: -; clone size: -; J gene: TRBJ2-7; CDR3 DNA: TGCAGCGTTGGGCAGCTACGCGAGCAGTACTTC; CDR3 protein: CSVGQLREQYF
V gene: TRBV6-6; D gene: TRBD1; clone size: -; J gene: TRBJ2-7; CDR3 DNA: TGTGCCAGCAGTTACTCGGGGACAGCAACTTTTGGGGAGCAGTACTTC; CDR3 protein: CASSYSGTATFGEQYF
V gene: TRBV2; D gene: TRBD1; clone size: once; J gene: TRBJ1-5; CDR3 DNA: TGTGCCAGCAGTGGCGACAGGGGAGGACAGCCCCAGCATTTT; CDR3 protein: CASSGDRGGQPQHF
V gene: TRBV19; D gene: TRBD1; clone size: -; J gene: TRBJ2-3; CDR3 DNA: TGTGCCAGTACACTCGGACAGGGACGGACAGATACGCAGTATTTT; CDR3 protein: CASTLGQGRTDTQYF
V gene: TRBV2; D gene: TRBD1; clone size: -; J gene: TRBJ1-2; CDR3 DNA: TGTGCCAGCAGTGAAGGGGACAGCCGCTATGGCTACACCTTC; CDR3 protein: CASSEGDSRYGYTF
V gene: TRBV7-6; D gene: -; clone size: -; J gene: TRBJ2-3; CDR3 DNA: TGTGCCAGCAGCTTAGTGGCAGGGAGCACAGATACGCAGTATTTT; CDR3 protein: CASSLVAGSTDTQYF
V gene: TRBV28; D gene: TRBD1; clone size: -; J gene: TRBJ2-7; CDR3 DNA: TGTGCCAGCATCCCCAGGGGGTCTCTCCCGGCAAATTACGAGCAGTACTTC; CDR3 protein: CASIPRGSLPANYEQYF
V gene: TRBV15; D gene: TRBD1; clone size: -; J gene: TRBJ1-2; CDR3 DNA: TGTGCCACCAGCAGAGACGCAGGGACAGGGCAGGGCTACACCTTC; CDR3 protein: CATSRDAGTGQGYTF
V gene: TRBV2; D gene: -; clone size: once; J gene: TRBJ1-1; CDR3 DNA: TGTGCCAGCAGTGAATATGGGGGGGGAGCTTTCTTT; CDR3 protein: CASSEYGGGAFF
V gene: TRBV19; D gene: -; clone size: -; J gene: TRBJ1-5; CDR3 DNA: TGTGCCAGTAGTATAGTTGAGGGGAGGGGGAGCAATCAGCCCCAGCATTTT; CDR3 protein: CASSIVEGRGSNQPQHF
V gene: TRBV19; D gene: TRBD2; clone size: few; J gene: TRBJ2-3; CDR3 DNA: TGTGCCAGTTCCCCCGGGACTACGGATACGCAGTATTTT; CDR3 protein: CASSPGTTDTQYF
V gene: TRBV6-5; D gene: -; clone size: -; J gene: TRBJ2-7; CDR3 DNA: TGTGCCAGCAGTTCCTCTCCGACAGAAGCCTACGAGCAGTACTTC; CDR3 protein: CASSSSPTEAYEQYF
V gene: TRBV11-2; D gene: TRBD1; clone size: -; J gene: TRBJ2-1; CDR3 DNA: TGTGCCAGCAGCTTAGGAGGGGACAGGGGAAGTGAGCAGTTCTTC; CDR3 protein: CASSLGGDRGSEQFF
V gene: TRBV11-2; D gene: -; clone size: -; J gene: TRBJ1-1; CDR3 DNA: TGTGCCAGCGGACGCACTGAAGCTTTCTTT; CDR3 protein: CASGRTEAFF
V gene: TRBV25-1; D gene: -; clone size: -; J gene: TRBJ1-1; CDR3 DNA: TGTGCCAGCAGTGAATGGCAGCAGAACACTGAAGCTTTCTTT; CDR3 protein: CASSEWQQNTEAFF
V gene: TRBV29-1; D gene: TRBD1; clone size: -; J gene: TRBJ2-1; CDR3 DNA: TGCAGCGTTGAAGTTCGGGGACAGGCCTACAATGAGCAGTTCTTC; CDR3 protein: CSVEVRGQAYNEQFF
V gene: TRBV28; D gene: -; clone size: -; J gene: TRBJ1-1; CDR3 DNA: TGTGCCAGCAGCCTGAGCCGGGACAAAGAAGCTTTCTTT; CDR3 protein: CASSLSRDKEAFF
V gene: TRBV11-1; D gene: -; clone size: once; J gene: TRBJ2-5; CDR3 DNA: TGTGCCAGCAGTCAAACTTTTGGGAGGGAGACCCAGTACTTC; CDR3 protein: CASSQTFGRETQYF
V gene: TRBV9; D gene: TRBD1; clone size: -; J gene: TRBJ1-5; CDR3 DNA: TGTGCCAGCAGCGTAACAGGGGGCTTGGGCCAGCCCCAGCATTTT; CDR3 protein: CASSVTGGLGQPQHF
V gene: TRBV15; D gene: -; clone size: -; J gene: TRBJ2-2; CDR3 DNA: TGTGCCACCAGCAGACCACCACCGCCAGGGGTTGACACCGGGGAGCTGTTTTTT; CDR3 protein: CATSRPPPPGVDTGELFF
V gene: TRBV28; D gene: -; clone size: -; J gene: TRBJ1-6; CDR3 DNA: TGTGCCAGTCAAGGGGGGGGTTTAGTCTCACCCCTCCACTTT; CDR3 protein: CASQGGGLVSPLHF
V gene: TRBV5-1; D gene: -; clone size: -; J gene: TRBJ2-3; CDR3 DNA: TGCGCCAGCAGCTTGGATCGCGCAGACACAGATACGCAGTATTTT; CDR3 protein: CASSLDRADTDTQYF
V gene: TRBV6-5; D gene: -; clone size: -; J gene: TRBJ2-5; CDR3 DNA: TGTGCCAGCAGTTACCGGAGAGTAAACCAAGAGACCCAGTACTTC; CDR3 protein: CASSYRRVNQETQYF
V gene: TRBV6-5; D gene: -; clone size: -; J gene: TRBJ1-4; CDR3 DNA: TGTGCCAGCAGTTATTGGCGGGGAGGCCCTAATGAAAAACTGTTTTTT; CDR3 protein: CASSYWRGGPNEKLFF
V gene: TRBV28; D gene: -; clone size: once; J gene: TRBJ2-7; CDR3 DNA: TGTGCCAGCAGCTCAACCGACCGCTACGAGCAGTACTTC; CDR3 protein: CASSSTDRYEQYF
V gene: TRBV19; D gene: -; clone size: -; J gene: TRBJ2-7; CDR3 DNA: TGTGCCAGTACCCGCCCCGGGACCCACGAGCAGTACTTC; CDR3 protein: CASTRPGTHEQYF
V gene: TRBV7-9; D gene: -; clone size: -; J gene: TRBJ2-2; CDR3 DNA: TGTGCCAGCAGCTTAACTCGGGGAACTAACACCGGGGAGCTGTTTTTT; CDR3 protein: CASSLTRGTNTGELFF
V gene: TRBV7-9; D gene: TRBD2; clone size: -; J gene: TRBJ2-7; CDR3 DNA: TGTGCCAGCAGCCGGGAGGCAGTCGGTACATTTGGCGAGCAGTACTTC; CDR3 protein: CASSREAVGTFGEQYF
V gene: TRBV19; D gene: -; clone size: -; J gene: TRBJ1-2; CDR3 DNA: TGTGCCAGTAGTATTCAGCCCGCGGGAGGCTATGGCTACACCTTC; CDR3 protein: CASSIQPAGGYGYTF
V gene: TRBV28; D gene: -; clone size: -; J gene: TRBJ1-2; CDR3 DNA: TGTGCCAGCAGCGAGGACAGCCCCTATGGCTACACCTTC; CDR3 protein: CASSEDSPYGYTF
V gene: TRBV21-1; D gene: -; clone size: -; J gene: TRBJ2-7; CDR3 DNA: TGTGCCAGCAGCAATCGTAAGGATTCCACCTACGAGCAGTACTTC; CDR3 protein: CASSNRKDSTYEQYF
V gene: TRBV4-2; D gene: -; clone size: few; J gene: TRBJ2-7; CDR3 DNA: TGTGCCAGCAGCCAAGACGGCGTCCCCTACGAGCAGTACTTC; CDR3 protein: CASSQDGVPYEQYF
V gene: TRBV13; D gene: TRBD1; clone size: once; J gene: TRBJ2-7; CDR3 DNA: TGTGCCAGCAGCTTGGGTGACAGGGGACGGGACGAGCAGTACTTC; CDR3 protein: CASSLGDRGRDEQYF
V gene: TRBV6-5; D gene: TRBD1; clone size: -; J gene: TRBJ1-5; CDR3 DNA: TGTGCCAGCTCTCGGGACAGCGAACAGCCCCAGCATTTT; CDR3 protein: CASSRDSEQPQHF
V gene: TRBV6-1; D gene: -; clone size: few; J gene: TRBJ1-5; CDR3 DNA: TGTGCCAGCAGTGGAGACCGGGGTCAGCCCCAGCATTTT; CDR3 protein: CASSGDRGQPQHF
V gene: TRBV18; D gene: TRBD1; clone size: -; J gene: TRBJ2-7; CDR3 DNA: TGTGCCAGCTCACCACCGACAGGGATCAGCTACGAGCAGTACTTC; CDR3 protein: CASSPPTGISYEQYF
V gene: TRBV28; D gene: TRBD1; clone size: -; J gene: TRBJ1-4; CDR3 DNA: TGTGCCAGCAGGAGAGACAGGGTACTCGAAAAACTGTTTTTT; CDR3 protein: CASRRDRVLEKLFF
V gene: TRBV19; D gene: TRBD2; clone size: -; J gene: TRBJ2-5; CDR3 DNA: TGTGCCAGTAGTATAGATTTCCTAGCGGGAGGCAAGGACTTC; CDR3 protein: CASSIDFLAGGKDF
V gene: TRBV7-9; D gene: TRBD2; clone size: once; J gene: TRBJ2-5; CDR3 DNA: TGTGCCAGCAGCACCAGACTAGCGGGAGCAGCAGAGACCCAGTACTTC; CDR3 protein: CASSTRLAGAAETQYF
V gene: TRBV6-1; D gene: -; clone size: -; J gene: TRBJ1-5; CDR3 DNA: TGTGCCAGCAGCGAAGACAGTAGCAATCAGCCCCAGCATTTT; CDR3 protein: CASSEDSSNQPQHF
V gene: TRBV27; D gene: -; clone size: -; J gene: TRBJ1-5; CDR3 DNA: TGTGCCAGCAGGAGGGGGGCCCTAAATAGTCAGCCCCAGCATTTT; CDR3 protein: CASRRGALNSQPQHF
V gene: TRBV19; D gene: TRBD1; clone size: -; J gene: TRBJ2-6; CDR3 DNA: TGTGCCAGTAGTGCACTACAGGGGGCGGGGGCCAACGTCCTGACTTTC; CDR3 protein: CASSALQGAGANVLTF